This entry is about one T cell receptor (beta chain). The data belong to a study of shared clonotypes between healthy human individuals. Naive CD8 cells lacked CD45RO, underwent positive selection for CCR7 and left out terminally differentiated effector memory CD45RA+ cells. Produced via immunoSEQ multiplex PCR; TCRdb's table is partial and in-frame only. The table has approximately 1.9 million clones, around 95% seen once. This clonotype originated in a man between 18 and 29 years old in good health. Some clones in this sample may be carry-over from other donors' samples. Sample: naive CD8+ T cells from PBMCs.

The CDR3 nucleotides are TGTGCCATCAGTGAGTTCCCAGCGGGAGGGCCGGGGAACGAGCAGTACTTC. This translates into CAISEFPAGGPGNEQYF. The chain uses TRBV10-3 and TRBJ2-7; TRBD2 aligns across 10 bases. Germline loops: CDR1 ENHRY, CDR2 SYGVKD. V lost 1 base, J lost 5 bases, and 11 bases stayed unmatched. The CDR3 consists of 17 residues.